This T cell receptor beta chain was observed in a study of TIL therapy for anti-PD-1-resistant metastatic lung cancer (dated by TCRdb to the early 2020s). About the study as a whole: Tumors were harvested prior to any PD-1/PD-L1 blockade, after which nivolumab was administered to patients, and lymphodepletion, expanded TIL infusion and IL-2 were given to patients who progressed. Enrolled patients had a median age of approximately 49 years (range 38-75) and a median tumor PD-L1 proportion score of approximately 6.2%. T cell receptor beta sequencing of tumor and peripheral blood was used to follow clonotypes across the tumor, the expanded TIL product and serial blood samples. Most of the cohort had lung adenocarcinoma, including a handful of EGFR-mutant tumors and two ALK-rearranged tumors, and half of the patients were either current or former smokers. A median non-synonymous tumor mutation burden of under 1.9 mutations per megabase was determined across the cohort by whole-exome sequencing.

Explained via the paper, the time point label denotes: pre-treatment sample, taken before nivolumab and TIL therapy. Adults with stage 4 NSCLC were enrolled in a dual-center phase I trial from October 2017 to early 2020. The samples were drawn from an open-label, single-arm phase I trial testing tumor-infiltrating lymphocyte therapy combined with nivolumab in advanced non-small cell lung cancer. Blood mononuclear cells from EDTA tubes were isolated by Ficoll gradient, snap-frozen as pellets, and DNA was extracted with a Qiagen mini-prep kit. The immunoSEQ v3 hsTCRB kit was used to amplify TCR beta CDR3 regions from genomic DNA through bias-controlled multiplex PCR. The TCR libraries were sequenced on an Illumina NextSeq 500 to around 1.9 million read pairs for survey level or 5-6 million read pairs for deep level. Turning to the authors' computational methods: The immunoSEQ Analyzer software assigned V, D and J genes, filtered out non-productive sequences, and reported clonality. Repertoires were compared by productive Simpson clonality and by the Morisita overlap index of productive TRB rearrangements between infused TIL and blood. For each clone in blood, the absolute clonotype count was estimated by multiplying the lymphocyte count by the CD3+ fraction and by the clone's productive frequency. TCRdb re-hosts the immuneACCESS table, in-frame sequences only. Its copies lack some clones; in the studies checked, an unresolved V gene accounts for under half of them, and the cause for the rest is not known. V, J and clone size are taken as reported in that table, and D and trimming were inferred from the DNA itself. Here the sample has around 15,000 clones; over 65% occur a single time. In total, the top ten clones hold around 33% of the sample.

Points on this clone: Its antigen target is currently unknown. Qualities for individual bases were not recorded, and no much larger clone is one base off.

Study-level results and caveats: Generalizability was limited because the cohort was highly selected, with more treatment-naive, never-smoker and oncogene-addicted patients included than is typical. The baseline peripheral repertoire was partially replaced by infused TIL clonotypes, which then decayed over months, and persistence showed no apparent association with response. The study protocol defined all tumor marker inferences as exploratory.

The CDR3 covers 16 residues, taking in both the cysteine and the phenylalanine. Only the CDR3 DNA is retained, 48 bases long and in frame from the first base. Looking up the germline V gene yields CDR1 SGHVS and CDR2 FNYEAQ. Clipping removes 5 bases from V and 3 bases from J, with 7 as the unmatched junction base count. This clonotype was obtained from a person aged 25 to 85 with non-small cell lung cancer. The rearrangement combines TRBV7-6 with TRBJ1-3; TRBD1 lines up with 10 middle nucleotides. Sample: blood, taken at baseline. The nucleotide sequence is TGTGCCAGCAGCATGAGGGACAGGGGATTTGGAAACACCATATATTTT. Translated, this gives CASSMRDRGFGNTIYF.